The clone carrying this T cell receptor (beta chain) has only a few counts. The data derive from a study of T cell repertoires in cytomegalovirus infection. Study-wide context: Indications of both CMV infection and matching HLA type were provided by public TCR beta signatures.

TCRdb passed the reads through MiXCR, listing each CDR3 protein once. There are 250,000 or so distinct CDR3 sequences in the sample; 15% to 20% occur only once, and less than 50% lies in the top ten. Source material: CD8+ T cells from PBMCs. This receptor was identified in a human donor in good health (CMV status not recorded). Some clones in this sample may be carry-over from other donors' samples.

CDR3 DNA sequence: TGTGCCAGCAGTTCTTGGGGTTATGAAGAGACCCAGTACTTC. It translates to CASSSWGYEETQYF. The rearrangement links TRBV6-2 or TRBV6-3 to TRBJ2-5; no clear D gene. With 4 bases removed from V and 3 bases from J, the gap between germline ends came to 12 bases. CDR3 length: 14 amino acids. Per germline, CDR1 MNHEY and CDR2 SVGEGT.